A selection of T cell receptor beta chains follows, all from one sample in a study of T cell responses to AZD1222 COVID-19 vaccine. Sequencing was performed with immunoSEQ multiplex PCR; in TCRdb, only in-frame clones are kept and a portion is missing. Of about 150,000 clones listed, approximately 88% are singletons. The specimen was peripheral blood, collected on day 0 of MenACWY control vaccination. Every receptor here comes from an adult in good health. CDR3s include the opening cysteine and the closing phenylalanine or tryptophan. A D gene is named only where the DNA matches it firmly.

TRBJ2-3,.,TRBV19,CASSIGRGRKDTQYF
TRBJ2-5,.,TRBV9,CASSVGQGQETQYF
TRBJ1-5,.,TRBV3-1/TRBV3-2,CASSQAQTRGNQPQHF
TRBJ2-3,.,TRBV6-1,CASSEALQGGLTDTQYF
TRBJ1-2,.,TRBV6-1,CASSESGTRGYTF
TRBJ1-5,TRBD1,TRBV19,CASSAILQGGNQPQHF
TRBJ1-5,TRBD1,TRBV2,CASSGQGLQPQHF
TRBJ2-7,.,TRBV3-1/TRBV3-2,CASSQADYEQYF
TRBJ1-6,TRBD1,TRBV19,CASRGRGDNSPLHF
TRBJ1-4,TRBD1,TRBV6-2/TRBV6-3,CASSYSGQGHEKLFF
TRBJ1-1,TRBD1,TRBV24-1,CATSDRTGGGINTEAFF
TRBJ1-4,.,TRBV7-2,CASSLVQGQKLFF
TRBJ1-3,.,TRBV5-1,CASSLGRPGGNTIYF
TRBJ1-2,.,TRBV19,CASSITHSGGGYTF
TRBJ2-2,TRBD1,TRBV7-9,CASSSPPGTGSNTGELFF
TRBJ1-1,.,TRBV5-8,CASSEGDGTEAFF
TRBJ2-7,TRBD2,TRBV27,CASSFRASGSVYEQYF
TRBJ2-7,.,TRBV6-5,CASSRHVQGSYEQYF
TRBJ1-3,TRBD1,TRBV30,CAWGGTGAGNTIYF
TRBJ1-2,.,TRBV7-6,CASSLGGGDGYTF
TRBJ1-1,TRBD1,TRBV7-9,CASSFTPGQGTTEAFF
TRBJ2-5,.,TRBV5-5,CASSSASGGETQYF
TRBJ1-1,TRBD1,TRBV27,CASSSRQGVNTEAFF
TRBJ2-5,.,TRBV3-1/TRBV3-2,CASSQEQGWETQYF
TRBJ1-5,.,TRBV7-9,CASSLAERPQHF
TRBJ1-5,.,TRBV28,CASRDGNQPQHF
TRBJ2-7,TRBD1,TRBV28,CASSPGTGIYEQYF
TRBJ2-3,TRBD2,TRBV4-1,CASSQRYGGASQDTQYF
TRBJ1-5,TRBD1,TRBV28,CASSSGTDSSMGHF
TRBJ1-4,.,TRBV7-9,CASSLQVTDGEKLFF
TRBJ2-7,.,TRBV5-6,CASSLGPTGSYEQYF
TRBJ2-2,.,TRBV5-1,CASSFRAQGNTGELFF
TRBJ1-3,TRBD1,TRBV7-8,CASSLDSGGTAGNTIYF
TRBJ2-1,TRBD2,TRBV7-3,CASSVTSGSNNEQFF
TRBJ1-1,.,TRBV10-3,CAISDSNAGNTEAFF
TRBJ1-4,.,TRBV5-1,CASSSGTQPTNEKLFF
TRBJ2-6,.,TRBV7-9,CASSLRWGGANVLTF
TRBJ1-1,.,TRBV11-3,CASTHRVNTEAFF
TRBJ2-3,.,TRBV24-1,CATSDLRPGGGTQYF
TRBJ2-1,TRBD2,TRBV7-9,CASSLVRERSHEQFF
TRBJ2-1,TRBD2,TRBV15,CATSAGRLAGTNEQFF
TRBJ2-7,TRBD1,TRBV9,CASSEGASSYEQYF
TRBJ1-4,.,TRBV6-6,CASGGDILNTEKLFF
TRBJ1-1,.,TRBV7-3,CASSPTVGSAEAFF
TRBJ2-1,.,TRBV5-1,CASSLGGTGYNEQFF
TRBJ2-1,TRBD2,TRBV6-4,CASSSGTSGRQGQFF
TRBJ2-7,.,TRBV4-3,CASSQDHGRVGEQYF
TRBJ2-7,.,TRBV27,CASRGISYEQYF
TRBJ1-2,.,TRBV5-1,CASSSPGLENYGYTF
TRBJ1-2,TRBD1,TRBV6-2/TRBV6-3,CASSLTGVENGYTF
TRBJ1-1,TRBD1,TRBV6-4,CASSLGDRKATEAFF